The clone carrying this T cell receptor beta chain has just one count. Its target is not known. These data belong to a study of shared clonotypes between healthy human individuals. The CDR3 consists of 13 residues. The V and J ends lost 3 bases and 8 bases respectively, with 14 bases between them. The germline V gene has CDR1 SQVTM and CDR2 ANQGSEA. TCRdb's copy holds only in-frame clones and misses some; the assay was immunoSEQ multiplex PCR. The repertoire includes approximately 530,000 clones, around 96% of them detected once, and approximately 0.06% sits in the top ten. Notes on the study in general: Clonotype sharing among donors, it was expected, would be affected by sequencing depth.

The sequence was collected from a woman aged 25 to 39 in good health. The chain joins TRBV29-1 to TRBJ2-1; D is unclear. Sequencing input: naive CD4+ T cells sorted from blood. Sample subset: CD45RA+ positively selected. The CDR3 is CSVDRSLGYEQFF. CDR3 bases: TGCAGCGTTGATCGGTCCTTAGGGTATGAGCAGTTCTTC.